Listed here is a single TCR beta chain. The target antigen is unknown. These data come from a study of shared clonotypes between healthy human individuals. Overall study findings and caveats: Investigators collected only blood, and repertoires in tissues likely differ.

Germline V gene lookup returns CDR1 SGDLS and CDR2 YYNGEE. CDR3 length: 15 residues. V was pared by 4 bases and J by 5 bases, with 8 bases of the junction left unmatched. Profiled with immunoSEQ multiplex PCR; TCRdb holds only in-frame clones, not every one. Here the sample spans a few million clones, around 90% being singletons. The chain is built from TRBV9 and TRBJ1-4, with TRBD1 matching 7 bases. The specimen sequenced was naive CD4+ T cells from PBMCs. Subset noted: CD45RA+ positively selected. This clonotype was sampled from a man aged 18 to 30 in good health. Some clones in this sample may be carry-over from other donors' samples. The CDR3 nucleotides are TGTGCCAGCAGCCCCCGGACAGGCGAGAATGAAAAACTGTTTTTT. Protein product: CASSPRTGENEKLFF.